The 19 T cell receptor beta chains below come from one sample, sequenced in a study of blood T cell repertoires in COVID-19. Generated by immunoSEQ multiplex PCR, the TCRdb table keeps only in-frame clones and is missing some. This sample has approximately 300,000 clones, with 85% found just once. Material: PBMCs or T cells enriched from blood (not recorded which). These receptors originate from a woman in her thirties who had been exposed to COVID-19.

The chain combines TRBV15 with TRBJ2-3; 9 bases match TRBD2. This CDR3 is 16 amino acids long. The ends lost 7 bases at V and 2 bases at J; junction bases unmatched: 10. Germline assignment: CDR1 LNHNV and CDR2 YYDKDF (reference sequence). The CDR3 nucleotides are TGTGCCACCAATCTTGGGAGCGGGAGGAACACAGATACGCAGTATTTT. Encoded protein: CATNLGSGRNTDTQYF.

The chain couples TRBV28 to TRBJ1-1; 7 bases are a match to TRBD1. V lost 3 bases and J lost 4; bases outside the gene matches: 11. The CDR3 covers 16 residues. CDR1 is MDHEN and CDR2 is SYDVKM in the germline V gene. The CDR3 DNA sequence: TGTGCCAGCAGTTTTCCGGGGGCGTACAGGGGCACTGAAGCTTTCTTT. As protein: CASSFPGAYRGTEAFF.

The V gene is TRBV30, the J gene TRBJ1-1; weak D call: TRBD1 (6 bases). Germline lookup yields CDR1 GTSNPN and CDR2 SVGIG (reference sequence). The CDR3 runs to 14 residues. Trimming removed 0 bases at V and 3 bases at J, with 11 bases between. CDR3 DNA: TGTGCCTGGAGTGTACCGGGGGGCCACACTGAAGCTTTCTTT. Its translation is CAWSVPGGHTEAFF. Combining the CDR3 with reference TRBV30 and TRBJ1-1 gives the whole variable domain SQTIHQWPATLVQPVGSPLSLECTVEGTSNPNLYWYRQAAGRGLQLLFYSVGIGQISSEVPQNLSASRPQDRQFILSSKKLLLSDSGFYLCAWSVPGGHTEAFFGQGTRLTVV.

V gene TRBV12-5 combines with J gene TRBJ2-5, with 9 positions matching TRBD2. This CDR3 is built from 15 residues. Looked up from germline, CDR1 is LGHNT and CDR2 is FRNRAP. V was pared by 2 bases and J by 5 bases, with 6 bases of the junction left unmatched. The DNA of the CDR3 is TGTGCTAGTGGTTTGTTTAGCGGGGGTTTGGAGACCCAGTACTTC. Its protein product is CASGLFSGGLETQYF.

The chain recombines TRBV7-6 with TRBJ1-1, with TRBD1 matching over 7 bases. Germline assignment: CDR1 SGHVS and CDR2 FNYEAQ. This CDR3 spans 15 amino acids. The V and J ends lost 5 bases and 0 bases, in that order; junction bases with no gene match: 6. Here the CDR3 DNA reads TGTGCCAGCAGCCCCCCACAGGGGATGAACACTGAAGCTTTCTTT. Translating it yields CASSPPQGMNTEAFF.

This chain links TRBV28 with TRBJ1-2, with D maybe TRBD1 (5 bases). The germline V gene has CDR1 MDHEN and CDR2 SYDVKM. This CDR3 contains 13 residues. V lost 6 bases and J 4 bases, leaving 12 bases between the germline ends. In DNA form, the CDR3 reads TGTGCCAGCAGGTTGGGGCGTAGCTATGGCTACACCTTC. It yields the protein CASRLGRSYGYTF.

This clone occurred a few times. V is TRBV5-6 and J is TRBJ2-2, with unresolved D. The V end lost 5 bases, the J end lost 5 bases, and 7 bases lay between the germline ends. This CDR3 region has 12 residues. CDR1 SGHDT and CDR2 YYEEEE come from the germline V gene. CDR3 sequence reads: CASRPGTGELFF. DNA for the CDR3: TGTGCCAGCAGGCCCGGGACCGGGGAGCTGTTTTTT.

The chain carries TRBV5-4 and TRBJ1-5, with D tentatively TRBD1 (5 bases). The CDR3 covers 15 residues. V lost 3 bases to trimming and J lost 6 bases, with 16 bases between them. Germline V lookup: CDR1 SGHNT, CDR2 YYREEE (reference sequence). The CDR3 DNA sequence: TGTGCCAGCAGCTCCTCTCCGGGGGGGGGTCAGCCCCAGCATTTT. Amino acid sequence: CASSSSPGGGQPQHF.

This clone has just a few counts. The J gene is TRBJ2-3, the V gene TRBV7-9; 7 bases align to TRBD2. The CDR3 is 14 amino acids. Trimming removed 5 bases from V and 5 bases from J; junction bases left unmatched: 7. In germline, CDR1 is SEHNR, CDR2 FQNEAQ (reference sequence). CDR3 bases: TGTGCCAGCAGCGAAAGCGGGGTCGGAGATACGCAGTATTTT. It yields the protein CASSESGVGDTQYF. Looking up the rest from reference TRBV7-9 and TRBJ2-3 gives the full variable domain: DTGVSQNPRHKITKRGQNVTFRCDPISEHNRLYWYRQTLGQGPEFLTYFQNEAQLEKSRLLSDRFSAERPKGSFSTLEIQRTEQGDSAMYLCASSESGVGDTQYFGPGTRLTVL.

The chain couples TRBV30 to TRBJ2-5; 7 bases agree with TRBD2. After removal of 2 bases from V and 6 bases from J, the junction contained 9 bases not matched to a gene. Germline V gene data show CDR1 as GTSNPN and CDR2 as SVGIG (reference sequence). The CDR3 sequence is 14 residues long. CDR3 protein: CAWSSGLGGKTQYF. Written as DNA, the CDR3 is TGTGCCTGGAGTTCCGGACTAGGAGGCAAGACCCAGTACTTC.

The CDR3 sequence is CASSTRDSIVDEQFF. In nucleotides, the CDR3 is TGTGCCAGTAGTACCCGGGACTCGATTGTAGATGAGCAGTTCTTC. The chain is built from TRBV19 and TRBJ2-1; a possible D gene is TRBD2 (6 bases). Between the trimmed V and J ends, which lost 4 bases and 8 bases, there was a span of 18 bases. The CDR3 covers 15 residues. From germline, CDR1 is LNHDA and CDR2 SQIVND (reference sequence).

This rearrangement joins TRBV9 to TRBJ2-7, with a weak D call TRBD2 (6 bases). The V end lost 0 bases, the J end lost 2 bases, and 12 bases lay between the germline ends. The CDR3 is made up of 15 amino acids. Germline CDR1 is SGDLS and CDR2 is YYNGEE. The DNA of the CDR3 is TGTGCCAGCAGCGTAGATGCGGGGCAGGCCTACGAGCAGTACTTC. This encodes CASSVDAGQAYEQYF.

This sequence joins TRBV19 and TRBJ1-5; possible D gene TRBD1, 5 bases. Germline CDR1 LNHDA, CDR2 SQIVND (reference sequence). The CDR3 consists of 14 residues. The V gene lost 4 bases and the J gene lost 2 bases, with 9 bases spanning the gap. The CDR3 region is CASSKGVGNQPQHF. The CDR3 DNA reads as TGTGCCAGTAGTAAAGGGGTCGGCAATCAGCCCCAGCATTTT.

The chain uses TRBV6-1 and TRBJ2-1; 9 positions match TRBD1. V gave up 4 bases and J gave up 0 bases; unmatched junction bases: 10. Germline V CDR1 and CDR2: MNHNS, SASEGT. The CDR3 has 18 residues. CDR3 in amino acids: CASSAIVLQGASYNEQFF. CDR3 DNA sequence: TGTGCCAGCAGTGCGATAGTCTTACAGGGGGCCTCCTACAATGAGCAGTTCTTC.

This rearrangement joins TRBV15 to TRBJ2-7; 8 bases line up with TRBD1. V shed 3 bases, J shed 2 bases, and the junction held 3 bases outside the gene matches. In germline, CDR1 is LNHNV, CDR2 YYDKDF (reference sequence). The CDR3 has 14 residues. The DNA of the CDR3 is TGTGCCACCAGCAGGACACAGGGGGCCTACGAGCAGTACTTC. Translation gives CATSRTQGAYEQYF.

The chain employs TRBV3-1 (or the pseudogene TRBV3-2) and TRBJ1-4; D gene ambiguous. Trimming removed 1 base from V and 8 bases from J, with 8 bases in between. CDR3 length: 13 residues. CDR1 is LGHDT and CDR2 is YNNKEL in the germline V gene (reference sequence). The chain's CDR3 is CASSQAGVEKLFF. The CDR3 nucleotides are TGTGCCAGCAGCCAAGCAGGTGTAGAAAAACTGTTTTTT.

The rearrangement uses TRBV6-5 and TRBJ1-2, with D hard to call. This CDR3 has 10 residues. V lost 10 bases and J 3 bases, leaving 6 bases between the germline ends. The V gene's germline CDR1 is MNHEY and CDR2 SVGAGI. The CDR3 sequence is CATIDYGYTF. CDR3 sequence (DNA): TGTGCCACCATAGACTATGGCTACACCTTC.

This chain links TRBV15 with TRBJ1-5, with TRBD1 identical over 9 bases. The CDR3 runs to 16 residues. V lost 1 base to trimming and J lost 5 bases; unmatched junction nucleotides: 6. The germline V gene has CDR1 LNHNV and CDR2 YYDKDF (reference sequence). In DNA, the CDR3 is TGTGCCACCAGCAGAGCCCAGGGACAGGGAGATCAGCCCCAGCATTTT. Residues: CATSRAQGQGDQPQHF.

The CDR3 bases are TGTGCCTGGAGTGTACCAAGGGGGGGCCGACCCTATGGCTACACCTTC. Protein sequence: CAWSVPRGGRPYGYTF. The chain couples TRBV30 to TRBJ1-2, with D perhaps TRBD1 (6 bases). The V and J ends lost 0 bases and 4 bases respectively, with 18 bases between them. CDR1 is GTSNPN and CDR2 is SVGIG in the germline V gene (reference sequence). The CDR3 has 16 residues.